The clone carrying this T cell receptor (beta chain) was counted a single time. Random hexamers served to reverse transcribe about 0.5 to 1 ug RNA. It was immunoSEQ multiplex PCR that amplified TCR beta CDR3 across 54 Vbeta and 13 Jbeta. TCRdb processed the immunoSEQ multiplex PCR reads anew with MiXCR; each CDR3 protein has one entry. The sample has 150,000 to 250,000 distinct CDR3 sequences; roughly 96% are singletons. This entry is derived from a study of CD8 T cells in Susac syndrome. TCR beta sequences were obtained from blood CD8+ and CD4+ T cells. The multiple sclerosis controls were treatment-naive patients, and their relapsing-remitting disease was stable or active. TEMRA cells were FACS-enriched, with CD8+ and CD4+ T cells isolated negatively. This receptor was taken from a human donor with multiple sclerosis. The material sequenced was CD4+ T cells from PBMCs.

The CDR3 DNA reads as TGTGCCAGCAGATTTAGCGGGCCTAGCAGAGAGTACTTC. It specifies CASRFSGPSREYF. V is TRBV7-9 and J is TRBJ2-5, with 7 bases fitting TRBD2. V shed 6 bases and J 12 bases; nucleotides not matched to a gene: 13. Per germline, CDR1 SEHNR and CDR2 FQNEAQ (reference sequence). The CDR3 has 13 amino acids.